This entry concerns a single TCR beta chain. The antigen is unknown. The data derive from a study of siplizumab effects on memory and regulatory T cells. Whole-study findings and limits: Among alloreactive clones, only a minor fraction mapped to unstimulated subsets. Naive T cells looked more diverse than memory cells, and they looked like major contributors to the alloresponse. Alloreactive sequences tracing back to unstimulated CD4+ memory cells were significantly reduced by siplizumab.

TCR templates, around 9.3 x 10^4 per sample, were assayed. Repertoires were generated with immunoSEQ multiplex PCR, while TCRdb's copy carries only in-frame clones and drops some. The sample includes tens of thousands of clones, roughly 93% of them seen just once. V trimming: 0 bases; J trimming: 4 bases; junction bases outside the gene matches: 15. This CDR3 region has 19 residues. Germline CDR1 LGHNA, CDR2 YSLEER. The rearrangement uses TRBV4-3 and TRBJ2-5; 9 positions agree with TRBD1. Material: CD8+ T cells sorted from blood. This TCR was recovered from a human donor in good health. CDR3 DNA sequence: TGCGCCAGCAGCCAAGATGTTGTATGGACAGGGGTCAGATCAGAGACCCAGTACTTC. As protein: CASSQDVVWTGVRSETQYF.